This TCR beta chain was identified in a study of blood T cell repertoires in COVID-19. The CDR3 loop spans 17 amino acids. CDR1 and CDR2 from the germline V gene are LGHNA and YNFKEQ. J was trimmed by 1 base and V by 1 base; bases with no gene match: 4. Here immunoSEQ multiplex PCR was the method, and the copy in TCRdb shows in-frame clones only, minus some. The sample holds a few hundred thousand clones, roughly nine tenths seen once. The chain has TRBV4-2 and TRBJ2-6; 7 nucleotides match TRBD2. The origin of this receptor is a man aged 55 to 69 who had recovered from COVID-19. Sequenced input: peripheral blood. The chain's CDR3 is CASSQAGGGSGANVLTF. CDR3 bases: TGTGCCAGCAGCCAAGCGGGCGGGGGATCTGGGGCCAACGTCCTGACTTTC.